This record looks at one T cell receptor beta chain sequence and its context. TCRdb's copy holds only in-frame clones and misses some; the assay was immunoSEQ multiplex PCR. The top ten clones hold approximately 12% of a sample with about 160,000 clones, 85% to 90% of them seen once. Per the germline V gene, CDR1 is LNHDA and CDR2 is SQIVND (reference sequence). CDR3 length: 20 amino acids. With 7 bases removed from V and 2 bases from J, the gap between germline ends came to 30 bases. These data are taken from a study of control samples from healthy donors and cancer patients. The sequenced sample was blood. The TCR was taken from a man aged 25 to 45 in good health. This chain joins TRBV19 and TRBJ2-1; D perhaps matches TRBD2 (6 bases). CDR3 sequence (DNA): TGTGCCAGTATAGGGGTGCGGGGTCCTAGGGGTTCTGTTCCCTACAATGAGCAGTTCTTC. This translates into CASIGVRGPRGSVPYNEQFF.